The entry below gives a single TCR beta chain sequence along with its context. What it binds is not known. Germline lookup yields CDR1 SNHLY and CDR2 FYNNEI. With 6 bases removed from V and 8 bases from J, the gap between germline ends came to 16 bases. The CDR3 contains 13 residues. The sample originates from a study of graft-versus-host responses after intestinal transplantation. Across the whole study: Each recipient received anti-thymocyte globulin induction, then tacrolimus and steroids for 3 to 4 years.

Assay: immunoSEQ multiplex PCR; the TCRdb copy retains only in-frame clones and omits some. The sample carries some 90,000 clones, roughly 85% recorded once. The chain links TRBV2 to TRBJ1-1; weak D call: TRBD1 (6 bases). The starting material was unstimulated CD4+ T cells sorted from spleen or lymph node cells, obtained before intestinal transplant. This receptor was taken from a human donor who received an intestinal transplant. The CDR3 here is CASSDRTDSEAFF. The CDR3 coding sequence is TGTGCCAGCAGCGATCGAACGGACAGCGAAGCTTTCTTT. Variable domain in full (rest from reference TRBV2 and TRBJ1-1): EPEVTQTPSHQVTQMGQEVILRCVPISNHLYFYWYRQILGQKVEFLVSFYNNEISEKSEIFDDQFSVERPDGSNFTLKIRSTKLEDSAMYFCASSDRTDSEAFFGQGTRLTVV.